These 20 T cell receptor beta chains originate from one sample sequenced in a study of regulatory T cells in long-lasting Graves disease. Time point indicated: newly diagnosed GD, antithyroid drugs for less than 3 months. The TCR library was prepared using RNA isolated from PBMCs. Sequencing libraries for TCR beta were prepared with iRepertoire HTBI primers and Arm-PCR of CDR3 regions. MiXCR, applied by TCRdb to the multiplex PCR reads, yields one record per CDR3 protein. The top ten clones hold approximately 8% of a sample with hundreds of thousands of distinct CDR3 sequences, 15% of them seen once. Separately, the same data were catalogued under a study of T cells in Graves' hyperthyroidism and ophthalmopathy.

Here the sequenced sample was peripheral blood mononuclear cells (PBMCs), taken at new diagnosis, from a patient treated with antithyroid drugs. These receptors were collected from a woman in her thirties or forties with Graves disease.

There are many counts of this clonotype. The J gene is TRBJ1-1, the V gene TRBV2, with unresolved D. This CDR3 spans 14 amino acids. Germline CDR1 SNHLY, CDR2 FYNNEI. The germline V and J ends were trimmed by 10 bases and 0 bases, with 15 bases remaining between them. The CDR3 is CATDQLEVNTEAFF. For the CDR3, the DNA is TGTGCCACCGACCAACTGGAGGTGAACACTGAAGCTTTCTTT.

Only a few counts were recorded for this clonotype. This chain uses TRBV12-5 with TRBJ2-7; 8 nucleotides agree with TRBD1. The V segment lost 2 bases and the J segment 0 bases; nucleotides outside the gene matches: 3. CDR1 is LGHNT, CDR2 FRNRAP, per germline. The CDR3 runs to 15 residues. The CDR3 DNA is TGTGCTAGTGGTTTGCTGGACAGGGTCTCCTACGAGCAGTACTTC. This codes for CASGLLDRVSYEQYF.

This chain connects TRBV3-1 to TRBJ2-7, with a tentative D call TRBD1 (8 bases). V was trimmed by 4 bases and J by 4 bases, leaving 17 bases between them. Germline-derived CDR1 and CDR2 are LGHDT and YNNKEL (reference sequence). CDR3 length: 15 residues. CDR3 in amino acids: CASSRGGQAVYEQYF. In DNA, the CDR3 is TGTGCCAGCAGCCGCGGGGGACAGGCAGTATACGAGCAGTACTTC.

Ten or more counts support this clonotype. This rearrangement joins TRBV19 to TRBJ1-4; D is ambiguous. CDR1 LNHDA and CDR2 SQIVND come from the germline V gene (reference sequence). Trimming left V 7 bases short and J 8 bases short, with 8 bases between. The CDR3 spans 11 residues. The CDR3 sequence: CASKNQEKLFF. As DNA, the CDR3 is TGTGCCAGTAAGAATCAGGAAAAACTGTTTTTT.

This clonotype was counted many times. This chain's CDR3 is CASSFRGTSYEQYF. DNA of the CDR3: TGTGCCAGCAGTTTCAGGGGAACCTCGTACGAGCAGTACTTC. The chain uses TRBV28 and TRBJ2-7; maybe TRBD1 (6 bases). V lost 3 bases and J 4 bases, leaving 13 bases between the germline ends. The CDR3 length is 14 residues. Germline V gives CDR1 MDHEN, CDR2 SYDVKM.

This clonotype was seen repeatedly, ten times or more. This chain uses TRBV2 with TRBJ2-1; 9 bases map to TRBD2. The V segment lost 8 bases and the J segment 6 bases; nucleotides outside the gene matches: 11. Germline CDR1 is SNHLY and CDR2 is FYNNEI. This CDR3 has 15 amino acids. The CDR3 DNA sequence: TGTGCCAGCGCCACGAGGCTAGCGGGACCCAATGAGCAGTTCTTC. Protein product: CASATRLAGPNEQFF. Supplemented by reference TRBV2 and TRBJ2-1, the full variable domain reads EPEVTQTPSHQVTQMGQEVILRCVPISNHLYFYWYRQILGQKVEFLVSFYNNEISEKSEIFDDQFSVERPDGSNFTLKIRSTKLEDSAMYFCASATRLAGPNEQFFGPGTRLTVL.

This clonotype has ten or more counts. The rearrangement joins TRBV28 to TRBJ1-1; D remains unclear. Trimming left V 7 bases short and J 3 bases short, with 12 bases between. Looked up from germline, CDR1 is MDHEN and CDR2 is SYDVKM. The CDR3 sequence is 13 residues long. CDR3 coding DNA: TGTGCCAGCACTGCCCAGGCGGACACTGAAGCTTTCTTT. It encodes CASTAQADTEAFF.

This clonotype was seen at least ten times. CDR3 sequence (DNA): TGTGCCAGCAGTTTAGTCCTTCAAAACACCATATATTTT. Amino acids: CASSLVLQNTIYF. The rearrangement uses TRBV12-3 or TRBV12-4 and TRBJ1-3; D gene uncertain. The CDR3 extends over 13 amino acids. Between the trimmed V and J ends, which lost 1 base and 6 bases, there was a span of 7 bases.

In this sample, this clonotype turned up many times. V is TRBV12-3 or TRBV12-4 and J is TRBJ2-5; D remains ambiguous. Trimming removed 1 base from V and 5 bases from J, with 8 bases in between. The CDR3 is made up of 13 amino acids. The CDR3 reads CASSLGDEETQYF. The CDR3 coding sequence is TGTGCCAGCAGTTTAGGCGACGAGGAGACCCAGTACTTC.

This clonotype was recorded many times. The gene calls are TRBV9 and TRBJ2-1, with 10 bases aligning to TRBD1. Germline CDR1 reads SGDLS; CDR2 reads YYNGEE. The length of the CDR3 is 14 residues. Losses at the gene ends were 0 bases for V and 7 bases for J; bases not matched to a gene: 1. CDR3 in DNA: TGTGCCAGCAGCGTAGCGGGACAGGGGAATGAGCAGTTCTTC. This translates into CASSVAGQGNEQFF.

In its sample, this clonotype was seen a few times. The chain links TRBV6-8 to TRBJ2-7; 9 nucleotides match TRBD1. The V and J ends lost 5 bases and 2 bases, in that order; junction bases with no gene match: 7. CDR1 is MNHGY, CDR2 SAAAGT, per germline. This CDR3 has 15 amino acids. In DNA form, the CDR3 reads TGTGCCAGCAGTCCCGACAGGGGGTACACCTACGAGCAGTACTTC. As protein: CASSPDRGYTYEQYF.

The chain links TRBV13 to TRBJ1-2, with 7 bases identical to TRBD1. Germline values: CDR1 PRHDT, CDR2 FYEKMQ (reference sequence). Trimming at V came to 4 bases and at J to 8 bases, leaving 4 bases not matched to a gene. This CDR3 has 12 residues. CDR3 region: CASSSDREGYTF. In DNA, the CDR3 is TGTGCCAGCAGCTCCGACAGGGAGGGCTACACCTTC.

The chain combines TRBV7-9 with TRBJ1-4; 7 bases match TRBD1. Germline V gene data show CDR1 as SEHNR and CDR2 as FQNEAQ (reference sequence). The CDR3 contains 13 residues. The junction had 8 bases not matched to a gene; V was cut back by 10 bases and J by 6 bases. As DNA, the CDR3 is TGTGCCACTCGGGACAGCAAAGATGAAAAACTGTTTTTT. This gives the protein CATRDSKDEKLFF.

CDR3 region: CASSLWEAEAFF. CDR3 nucleotide sequence: TGTGCCAGCAGCTTGTGGGAGGCTGAAGCTTTCTTT. V and J are TRBV5-6 and TRBJ1-1; D unresolved. Germline V gene sequence: CDR1 SGHDT, CDR2 YYEEEE. This CDR3 region has 12 residues. V gave up 1 base and J gave up 6 bases, with 7 bases separating them.

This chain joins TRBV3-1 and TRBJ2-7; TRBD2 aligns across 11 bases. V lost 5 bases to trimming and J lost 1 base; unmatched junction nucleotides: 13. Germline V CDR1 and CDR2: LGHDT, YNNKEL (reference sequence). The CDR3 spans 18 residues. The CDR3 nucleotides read TGTGCCAGCAGCGACCAGGCTAGCGGGGGGTCAAGGTCCTACGAGCAGTACTTC. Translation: CASSDQASGGSRSYEQYF.

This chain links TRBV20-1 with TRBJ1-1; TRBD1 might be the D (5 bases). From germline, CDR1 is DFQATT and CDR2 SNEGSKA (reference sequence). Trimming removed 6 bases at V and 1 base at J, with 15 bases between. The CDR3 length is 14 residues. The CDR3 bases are TGCAGTGCACAACCCAATGGGGGGAACACTGAAGCTTTCTTT. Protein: CSAQPNGGNTEAFF.

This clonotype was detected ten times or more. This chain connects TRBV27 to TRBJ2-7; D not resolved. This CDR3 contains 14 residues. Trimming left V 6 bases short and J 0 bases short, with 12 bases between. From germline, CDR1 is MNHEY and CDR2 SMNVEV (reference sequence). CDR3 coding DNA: TGTGCCAGCAGCCCCATGATAAGCTCCTACGAGCAGTACTTC. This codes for CASSPMISSYEQYF.

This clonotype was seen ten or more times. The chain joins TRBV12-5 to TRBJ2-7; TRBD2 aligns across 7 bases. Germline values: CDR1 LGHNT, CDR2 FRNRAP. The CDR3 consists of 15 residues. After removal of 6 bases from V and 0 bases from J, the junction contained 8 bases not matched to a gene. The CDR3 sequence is CASGRGERDSYEQYF. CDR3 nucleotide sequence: TGTGCTAGTGGCCGGGGCGAGCGGGACTCCTACGAGCAGTACTTC.

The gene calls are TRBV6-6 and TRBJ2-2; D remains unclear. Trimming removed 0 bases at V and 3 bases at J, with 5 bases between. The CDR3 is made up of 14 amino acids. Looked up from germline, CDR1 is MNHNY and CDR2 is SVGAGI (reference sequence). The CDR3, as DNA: TGTGCCAGCAGTTACTCGAGACACACCGGGGAGCTGTTTTTT. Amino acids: CASSYSRHTGELFF.

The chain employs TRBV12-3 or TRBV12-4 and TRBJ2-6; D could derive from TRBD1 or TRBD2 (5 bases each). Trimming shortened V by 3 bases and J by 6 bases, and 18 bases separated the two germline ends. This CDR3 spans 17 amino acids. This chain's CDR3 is CASSFELLGDLANVLTF. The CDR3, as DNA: TGTGCCAGCAGTTTCGAATTATTGGGGGATTTGGCCAACGTCCTGACTTTC.